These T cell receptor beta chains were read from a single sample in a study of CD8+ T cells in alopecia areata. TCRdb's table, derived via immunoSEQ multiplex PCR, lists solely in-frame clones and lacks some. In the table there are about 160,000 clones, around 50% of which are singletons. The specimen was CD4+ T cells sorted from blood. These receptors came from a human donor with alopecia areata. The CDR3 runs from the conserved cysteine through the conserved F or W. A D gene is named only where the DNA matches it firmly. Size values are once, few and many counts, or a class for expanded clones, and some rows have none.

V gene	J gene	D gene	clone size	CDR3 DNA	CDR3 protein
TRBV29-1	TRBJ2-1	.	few	TGCAGCGTTGAGACAGGCGTGTTCTTC	CSVETGVFF
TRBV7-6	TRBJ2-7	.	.	TGTGCCAGCAGCCCGGCGGGGCCCTACGAGCAGTACTTC	CASSPAGPYEQYF
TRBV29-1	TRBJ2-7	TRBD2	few	TGCAGCGTTTGTCCTAGCGGTTACGAGCAGTACTTC	CSVCPSGYEQYF
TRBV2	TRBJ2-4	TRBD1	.	TGTGCCAGCAGTGGTGGACAGGGTTTGGAGAACATTCAGTACTTC	CASSGGQGLENIQYF
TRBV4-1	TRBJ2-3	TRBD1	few	TGCGCCAGCAGCCTAAACCCGACAGGGTTAGGGAATACGCAGTATTTT	CASSLNPTGLGNTQYF
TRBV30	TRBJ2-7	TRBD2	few	TGTGCCTGGAGGCCCCTAGCGGGAGCCTACGAGCAGTACTTC	CAWRPLAGAYEQYF
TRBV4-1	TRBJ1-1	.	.	TGCGCCAGCAGCCAAGGCCTGCGAAAGGTAAACACTGAAGCTTTCTTT	CASSQGLRKVNTEAFF
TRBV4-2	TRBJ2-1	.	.	TGTGCCAGCAGCCGTGGGGGGGCGATAGGGAATGAGCAGTTCTTC	CASSRGGAIGNEQFF
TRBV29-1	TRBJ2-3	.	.	TGCAGCGGCTCCGGGACACTGAGCACAGATACGCAGTATTTT	CSGSGTLSTDTQYF
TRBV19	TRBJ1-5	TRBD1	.	TGTGCCAGTACTGACAGGGGGGTAAATCAGCCCCAGCATTTT	CASTDRGVNQPQHF
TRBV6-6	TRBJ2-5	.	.	TGTGCCAGCAGCGACTCAGGGAACCAAGAGACCCAGTACTTC	CASSDSGNQETQYF
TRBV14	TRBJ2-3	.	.	TGTGCCAGCAGCCAAGTGTGGGGGACAGATACGCAGTATTTT	CASSQVWGTDTQYF
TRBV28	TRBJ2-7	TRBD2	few	TGTGCCAGCAGTTTAGCGGGAGGCCTCTACGAGCAGTACTTC	CASSLAGGLYEQYF
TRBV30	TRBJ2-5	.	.	TGTGCCTCGGGACGTGTTATGGAGACCCAGTACTTC	CASGRVMETQYF
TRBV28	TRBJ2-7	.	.	TGTGCCAGCAGTTCCCCGGGACGCTACGAGCAGTACTTC	CASSSPGRYEQYF
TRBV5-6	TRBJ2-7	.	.	TGTGCCAGCAGCTTAACAGGGCCTCTTCGGGAGCAGTACTTC	CASSLTGPLREQYF
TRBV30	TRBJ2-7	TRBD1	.	TGTGCCTGGTGGACAGGGGGGAATTACGAGCAGTACTTC	CAWWTGGNYEQYF
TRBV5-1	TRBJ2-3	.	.	TGCGCCAGCAGTGGCCGCACAGATACGCAGTATTTT	CASSGRTDTQYF
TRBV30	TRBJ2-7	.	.	TGTGCCTGGCGGGGGCTCAGGCACGAGCAGTACTTC	CAWRGLRHEQYF
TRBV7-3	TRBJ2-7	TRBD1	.	TGTGCCAGCAGCCGACAGGGTGAAGGCTACGAGCAGTACTTC	CASSRQGEGYEQYF
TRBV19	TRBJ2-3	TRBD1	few	TGTGCCAGTAGTCTGACGACAGGGCTAGCAGATACGCAGTATTTT	CASSLTTGLADTQYF
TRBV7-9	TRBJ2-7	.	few	TGTGCCAGCAGCTTAGGGGTGGGTCGGCACGAGCAGTACTTC	CASSLGVGRHEQYF
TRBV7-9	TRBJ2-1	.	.	TGTGCCAGCAGCTTACGACAGTACAATGAGCAGTTCTTC	CASSLRQYNEQFF
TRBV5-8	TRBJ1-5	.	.	TGTGCCAGCAGCAGGATTTTTGGACAGACCCAGCATTTT	CASSRIFGQTQHF
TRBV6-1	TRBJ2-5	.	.	TGTGCCAGCAGTGGAAACAGGGTGGCAGAGACCCAGTACTTC	CASSGNRVAETQYF
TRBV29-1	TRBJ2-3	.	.	TGCAGCGTTGGCACCATTAGCACAGATACGCAGTATTTT	CSVGTISTDTQYF
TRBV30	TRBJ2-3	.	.	TGTGCCTGGAGTCCGCGGGGTTTAGGGGACCGGGCTAGAACGCAGTATTTT	CAWSPRGLGDRARTQYF
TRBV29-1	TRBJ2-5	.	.	TGCAGCGTTGGGACAGCTCCCCAAGAGACCCAGTACTTC	CSVGTAPQETQYF
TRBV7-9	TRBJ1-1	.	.	TGTGCCAGCAGTCCAGTCCAGTGGGGGACTGAAGCTTTCTTT	CASSPVQWGTEAFF
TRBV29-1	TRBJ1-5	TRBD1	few	TGCAGCGTTGCCGGACAGGGTTCCAATCAGCCCCAGCATTTT	CSVAGQGSNQPQHF
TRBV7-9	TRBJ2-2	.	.	TGTGCCAGCAGCCGTAACACCGGGGAGCTGTTTTTT	CASSRNTGELFF
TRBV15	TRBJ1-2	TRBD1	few	TGTGCCACCAGCAGGACAGGGCCCCGGGGCTACACCTTC	CATSRTGPRGYTF
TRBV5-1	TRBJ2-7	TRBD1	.	TGCGCCAGCAGCTTTGGGGACAGGGATTCCAGAGAGCAGTACTTC	CASSFGDRDSREQYF
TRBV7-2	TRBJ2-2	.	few	TGTGCCAGCAGCGCCGGATACACCGGGGAGCTGTTTTTT	CASSAGYTGELFF
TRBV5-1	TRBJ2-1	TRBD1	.	TGCGCCAGCAGCTTGAGGGACAGGGCCTACAATGAGCAGTTCTTC	CASSLRDRAYNEQFF
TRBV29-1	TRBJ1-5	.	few	TGCAGCGTTGCAGGGTCAAATCAGCCCCAGCATTTT	CSVAGSNQPQHF
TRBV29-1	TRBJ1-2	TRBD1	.	TGCAGCGTGAAGAAAACGGACAGGGATGGTGGCTACACCTTC	CSVKKTDRDGGYTF
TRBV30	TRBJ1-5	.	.	TGTGCCTGGAGTGTGGCTATACGCAATCAGCCCCAGCATTTT	CAWSVAIRNQPQHF
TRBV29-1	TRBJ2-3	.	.	TGCAGCGTTGAAGATACAGATACGCAGTATTTT	CSVEDTDTQYF
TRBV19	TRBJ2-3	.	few	TGTGCCAGTACCGAAGGGGCGCGCACAGATACGCAGTATTTT	CASTEGARTDTQYF
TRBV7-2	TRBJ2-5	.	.	TGTGCCAGCAGCTTACAGGGCGCGATGATGTTAGAGACCCAGTACTTC	CASSLQGAMMLETQYF
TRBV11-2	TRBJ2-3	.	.	TGTGCCAGCAGCAAAAGCACAGATACGCAGTATTTT	CASSKSTDTQYF
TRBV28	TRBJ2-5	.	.	TGTGCCAGCAGTTTATCGGCGGGTTTGTACCAAGAGACCCAGTACTTC	CASSLSAGLYQETQYF
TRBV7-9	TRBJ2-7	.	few	TGTGCCAGCAGCTTAGTCGGCGGGCTTCCCGAGCAGTACTTC	CASSLVGGLPEQYF
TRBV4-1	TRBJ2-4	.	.	.	CASSQDVAGAVSLDIQYF
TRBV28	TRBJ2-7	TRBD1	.	TGTGCCAGCAGTTCGGGACAGCTATACGAGCAGTACTTC	CASSSGQLYEQYF
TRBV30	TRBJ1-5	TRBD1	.	TGTGCCTGGGAGGGACAGCCTTTAGGGCCCCAGCATTTT	CAWEGQPLGPQHF
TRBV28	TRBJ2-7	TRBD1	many	TGTGCCAGCAGTAGGCTTACAGGGGGCGCTGGGGGCGAGCAGTACTTC	CASSRLTGGAGGEQYF
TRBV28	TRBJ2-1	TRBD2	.	TGTGCCAGCAGTTTAGGTAGACTAGCGGGATTGCGGAACTACAATGAGCAGTTCTTC	CASSLGRLAGLRNYNEQFF
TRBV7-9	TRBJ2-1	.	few	TGTGCCAGCAGCCTAATGACTCTGCCGATCTCCTACAATGAGCAGTTCTTC	CASSLMTLPISYNEQFF
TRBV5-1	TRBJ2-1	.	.	TGCGCCAGCAGCTCTCTAGGGGGGAATGAGCAGTTCTTC	CASSSLGGNEQFF
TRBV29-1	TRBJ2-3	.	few	TGCAGCGTTGAAATACGTACAGATACGCAGTATTTT	CSVEIRTDTQYF
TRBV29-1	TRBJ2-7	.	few	TGCAGCGTAGGCACTCCCGGCGGATACGAGCAGTACTTC	CSVGTPGGYEQYF
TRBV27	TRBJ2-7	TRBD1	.	TGTGCCAGCAGTACCTACCGGGACAGGGGCCACGAGCAGTACTTC	CASSTYRDRGHEQYF
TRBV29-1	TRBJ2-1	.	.	TGCAGCGTTGAGGTGGGAGCGTCGTACAATGAGCAGTTCTTC	CSVEVGASYNEQFF
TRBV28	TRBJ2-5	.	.	TGTGCCAGCAGTTTGTTCGGGAGTGCCTTGAGCAAGACCCAGTACTTC	CASSLFGSALSKTQYF
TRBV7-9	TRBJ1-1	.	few	TGTGCCAGCAGCTCTAGGCGATCGGGCACTGAAGCTTTCTTT	CASSSRRSGTEAFF
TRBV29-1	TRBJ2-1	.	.	TGCAGCGCTACGTCCAGACAGGACCCCTACAATGAGCAGTTCTTC	CSATSRQDPYNEQFF
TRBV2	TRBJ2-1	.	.	TGTGCCAGCAGTGAGAGTCTAGTGCTCAATGAGCAGTTCTTC	CASSESLVLNEQFF
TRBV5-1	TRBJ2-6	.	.	TGCGCCAGCAGCTTGTTCCACTTGAGCTCTGGGGCCAACGTCCTGACTTTC	CASSLFHLSSGANVLTF